This T cell receptor (beta chain) stems from a study of T-cell reconstitution after alpha-beta-depleted transplantation in children. The TCRbeta library was prepared with unique molecular identifiers. TCRdb independently ran MiXCR on the PCR reads; one entry per CDR3 protein. Of about 640,000 distinct CDR3 sequences listed, approximately 17% are singletons. The germline V gene encodes CDR1 SEHNR and CDR2 FQNEAQ (reference sequence). This CDR3 spans 15 amino acids. J was trimmed by 6 bases and V by 5 bases; bases with no gene match: 9. The source of this sequence is a human donor who donated a stem cell graft to a child with acute myeloid leukemia. The sample was PBMCs from the stem cell graft donor, taken from the stem cell graft. The chain uses TRBV7-9 and TRBJ2-1; 8 bases match TRBD2. The CDR3 DNA is TGTGCCAGCAGCCCCCAGGGGACTAGTCTCAATGAGCAGTTCTTC. Translation gives CASSPQGTSLNEQFF. Full variable domain (outside the CDR3, taken from reference TRBV7-9 and TRBJ2-1): DTGVSQNPRHKITKRGQNVTFRCDPISEHNRLYWYRQTLGQGPEFLTYFQNEAQLEKSRLLSDRFSAERPKGSFSTLEIQRTEQGDSAMYLCASSPQGTSLNEQFFGPGTRLTVL.